Shown below are 14 T cell receptor beta chains from a single sample sequenced in a study of OX40 agonist ivuxolimab in advanced cancers. Clones were sequenced by immunoSEQ multiplex PCR, and TCRdb holds only the in-frame ones, with some missing. Of 30,000 to 45,000 clones in the sample, over 60% were seen once. The sequencing here drew on CD4+ or CD8+ T cells sorted from blood, taken in a trial of the OX40 agonist ivuxolimab. Receptor source: an adult with an advanced solid tumor such as melanoma, head and neck, liver or kidney cancer.

The chain is built from TRBV2 and TRBJ2-3; TRBD2 matches at 13 bases. CDR1 and CDR2 from the germline V gene are SNHLY and FYNNEI. The length of the CDR3 is 15 residues. V lost 7 bases, J lost 8 bases, and 9 bases stayed unmatched. The chain's CDR3 is CASIPGLAGLATQYF. The CDR3 DNA reads TGTGCCAGCATACCGGGACTAGCGGGATTAGCTACGCAGTATTTT.

V is TRBV18 and J is TRBJ1-4, with 10 bases identical to TRBD1. This CDR3 spans 18 amino acids. Germline CDR1 reads KGHSH; CDR2 reads LQKENI. After removal of 1 base from V and 0 bases from J, the junction contained 5 bases not matched to a gene. CDR3 protein: CASSPRGQGVATNEKLFF. CDR3 coding DNA: TGTGCCAGCTCACCACGCGGACAGGGGGTTGCAACTAATGAAAAACTGTTTTTT.

The CDR3 region is CSVYHPTGDSYEQYF. The DNA for the CDR3 is TGCAGCGTATACCATCCTACAGGGGACTCCTACGAGCAGTACTTC. The chain has TRBV29-1 and TRBJ2-7, with 7 bases identical to TRBD1. This CDR3 spans 15 amino acids. Trimming took 6 bases from V and 0 from J; bases not matched to a gene: 11. The germline V gene encodes CDR1 SQVTM and CDR2 ANQGSEA.

This clone was counted between two and nine times. The chain has TRBV15 and TRBJ2-5; D possibly corresponds to TRBD2 (6 bases). V lost 5 bases to trimming and J lost 3 bases, with 10 bases between them. Germline V gene data show CDR1 as LNHNV and CDR2 as YYDKDF (reference sequence). CDR3 length: 13 residues. The CDR3 spells CATSSGGKETQYF. The CDR3 bases are TGTGCCACCAGCTCTGGGGGGAAAGAGACCCAGTACTTC.

The chain employs TRBV2 and TRBJ1-4; D gene ambiguous. Trimming cost V 4 bases and J 5 bases, with 17 bases left between them. The CDR3 has 16 amino acids. Germline-derived CDR1 and CDR2 are SNHLY and FYNNEI. CDR3 loop: CASSGFQGKGNEKLFF. CDR3 coding DNA: TGTGCCAGCAGTGGGTTTCAAGGAAAAGGGAATGAAAAACTGTTTTTT. Looking up the rest from reference TRBV2 and TRBJ1-4 gives the full variable domain: EPEVTQTPSHQVTQMGQEVILRCVPISNHLYFYWYRQILGQKVEFLVSFYNNEISEKSEIFDDQFSVERPDGSNFTLKIRSTKLEDSAMYFCASSGFQGKGNEKLFFGSGTQLSVL.

V gene TRBV9 combines with J gene TRBJ2-3, with a tentative D call TRBD2 (6 bases). The CDR3 totals 14 residues. V was clipped by 4 bases and J by 0 bases, with 9 bases between them. CDR1 and CDR2 from the germline V gene are SGDLS and YYNGEE. The CDR3 sequence: CASSLSGSTDTQYF. CDR3 nucleotides: TGTGCCAGCAGCCTAAGCGGGAGCACAGATACGCAGTATTTT.

The chain combines TRBV7-6 with TRBJ2-7, with D maybe TRBD1 (7 bases). V was cut by 4 bases and J by 0 bases, with 13 bases left in between. Germline V CDR1 and CDR2: SGHVS, FNYEAQ. There are 15 residues in the CDR3. CDR3 in amino acids: CASSSQGGYSYEQYF. The CDR3 nucleotides are TGTGCCAGCAGCTCCCAGGGGGGATACTCCTACGAGCAGTACTTC.

The rearrangement joins TRBV10-2 to TRBJ1-3; 11 nucleotides match TRBD1. The CDR3 is made up of 17 amino acids. Germline CDR1 is WSHSY and CDR2 is SAAADI. Unmatched junction bases numbered 6, after V lost 3 bases and J lost 2 bases. The CDR3 DNA follows: TGCGCCAGCAGTGAAGGACAGGGGGCTTCCGCTGGAAACACCATATATTTT. Amino acid sequence: CASSEGQGASAGNTIYF.

The J gene is TRBJ2-2, the V gene TRBV15; weak D call: TRBD2 (5 bases). Germline CDR1 and CDR2: LNHNV and YYDKDF (reference sequence). The CDR3 spans 16 residues. Trimming removed 3 bases from V and 4 bases from J, with 15 bases in between. The CDR3 DNA reads as TGTGCCACCAGCAGGCATCAGGCCGCGGGCACCGGGGAGCTGTTTTTT. Translated: CATSRHQAAGTGELFF. The whole variable domain, remainder taken from reference TRBV15 and TRBJ2-2, is DAMVIQNPRYQVTQFGKPVTLSCSQTLNHNVMYWYQQKSSQAPKLLFHYYDKDFNNEADTPDNFQSRRPNTSFCFLDIRSPGLGDTAMYLCATSRHQAAGTGELFFGEGSRLTVL.

The chain uses TRBV28 and TRBJ1-1; D not certain. V shed 5 bases and J shed 6 bases, with 16 bases lying between them. The length of the CDR3 is 14 residues. Germline lookup yields CDR1 MDHEN and CDR2 SYDVKM. The CDR3 is CASSLSGVSPEAFF. As DNA, the CDR3 is TGTGCCAGCAGTCTCTCCGGGGTGAGTCCTGAAGCTTTCTTT.

The CDR3 DNA sequence: TGTGCCTGGAGTTCGCTTGGCAGGTCCGACACTGAAGCTTTCTTT. Translated, it gives CAWSSLGRSDTEAFF. The chain combines TRBV30 with TRBJ1-1, with unresolved D. Germline V gene lookup returns CDR1 GTSNPN and CDR2 SVGIG (reference sequence). CDR3 length equals 15 residues. V lost 2 bases and J 3 bases, leaving 16 bases between the germline ends.

The chain employs TRBV27 and TRBJ2-7; the match to TRBD1 covers 9 bases. This CDR3 has 17 amino acids. Germline V gene sequence: CDR1 MNHEY, CDR2 SMNVEV (reference sequence). Germline trimming cut 9 bases from V and 5 bases from J; bases unmatched to any gene: 20. The CDR3 region is CARPILTYRDRAHEQYF. CDR3 sequence (DNA): TGTGCCAGACCGATCCTCACCTACCGGGACAGGGCACACGAGCAGTACTTC.

V gene TRBV6-5 combines with J gene TRBJ1-2; D not resolved. The CDR3 contains 13 residues. Per the germline V gene, CDR1 is MNHEY and CDR2 is SVGAGI. V shed 6 bases and J shed 7 bases, with 15 bases lying between them. DNA for the CDR3: TGTGCCAGCAGGCGCCAAGGGCGCGGTGGCTACACCTTC. As protein: CASRRQGRGGYTF.

The V call is TRBV7-9, the J call TRBJ2-1; D is possibly TRBD1 or TRBD2 (5 bases each). There are 15 residues in the CDR3. V lost 4 bases to trimming and J lost 3 bases, with 13 bases between them. Germline V gives CDR1 SEHNR, CDR2 FQNEAQ (reference sequence). The CDR3 nucleotides are TGTGCCAGCAGCTCCGGTAGGGACGGCTACAATGAGCAGTTCTTC. This codes for CASSSGRDGYNEQFF. Complete variable domain (other parts from reference TRBV7-9 and TRBJ2-1): DTGVSQNPRHKITKRGQNVTFRCDPISEHNRLYWYRQTLGQGPEFLTYFQNEAQLEKSRLLSDRFSAERPKGSFSTLEIQRTEQGDSAMYLCASSSGRDGYNEQFFGPGTRLTVL.